This TCR beta chain was identified in a study of T cell repertoires in cytomegalovirus infection. Across the whole study: Indicated by public TCR beta signatures were CMV infection and matching HLA type.

TCRdb analysed the reads with MiXCR anew, one entry per CDR3 protein. The table includes a few hundred thousand distinct CDR3 sequences, roughly 15% detected once. In regard to this clonotype: The target antigen is unknown.

Trimming left V 6 bases short and J 0 bases short, with 12 bases between. Germline V gene data show CDR1 as LNHDA and CDR2 as SQIVND (reference sequence). The CDR3 covers 15 residues. Findings of the study overall: The ex vivo response was dominated by HLA-C-restricted CMV-specific TCR beta clonotypes. People with CMV and the relevant HLA were identified by cumulative public TCR beta family frequency.

The sequencing sample was made of PBMCs. The clonotype comes from a human donor in good health (CMV status not recorded). Some clones in this sample may be carry-over from other donors' samples. The V call is TRBV19, the J call TRBJ1-5; D not certain. The CDR3 spells CASSPDGYSNQPQHF. CDR3 DNA: TGTGCCAGTAGCCCGGACGGGTATAGCAATCAGCCCCAGCATTTT.